This T cell receptor beta chain is drawn from a study of cytomegalovirus exposure and HLA in healthy donors. Study-wide findings and caveats: In a later analysis, parvovirus B19, influenza, CMV and Epstein-Barr virus appeared linked to several top co-occurrence clusters. CMV antigen specificity was confirmed in vitro for a few CMV-associated chains. Apart from CMV serostatus, no immune exposure information was available.

In this sample, this clone turned up once. Its target is not known. The study ran its PCR with 60 Vbeta and 13 Jbeta primers. TCRdb keeps only in-frame clones here, not all; method: immunoSEQ multiplex PCR. Of around 150,000 clones listed, around 74% are singletons. The ends were cut back, 2 bases at V and 5 bases at J, with 9 bases in the middle. Germline assignment: CDR1 MRHNA and CDR2 SNTAGT. The CDR3 has 13 residues. V is TRBV6-4 and J is TRBJ1-1, with D maybe TRBD1 (5 bases). The sequence was collected from a female donor in good health and CMV-seronegative. The sequenced sample consisted of PBMCs. The CDR3 spells CASSDGGGTEAFF. In nucleotides, the CDR3 is TGTGCCAGCAGTGACGGGGGGGGTACTGAAGCTTTCTTT.